The sequence of this T cell receptor beta chain was determined in a study of T cell responses to AZD1222 COVID-19 vaccine. Notes on this clone: The antigen is undetermined.

Germline V gene sequence: CDR1 GTSNPN, CDR2 SVGIG (reference sequence). With 4 bases removed from V and 2 bases from J, the gap between germline ends came to 11 bases. This CDR3 spans 13 amino acids. Produced via immunoSEQ multiplex PCR; TCRdb's table is partial and in-frame only. In the table there are 74,000 or so clones, 70% to 90% of which are singletons. Regarding the study as a whole: With dominance at 160-218 and 743-854, vaccine-associated CD4 TCRs spanned spike. In the spike-specific TCR repertoire, nearly half reportedly target unmutated variant regions.

The sequence was obtained from an adult in good health. The chain combines TRBV30 with TRBJ1-1, with D unresolved. Sequenced here: peripheral blood, sampled on day 0 of AZD1222 vaccination. The CDR3 coding sequence is TGTGCCTGGATTAAAGCTTCAAACACTGAAGCTTTCTTT. It codes for CAWIKASNTEAFF. The full variable domain, completed using reference TRBV30 and TRBJ1-1, is SQTIHQWPATLVQPVGSPLSLECTVEGTSNPNLYWYRQAAGRGLQLLFYSVGIGQISSEVPQNLSASRPQDRQFILSSKKLLLSDSGFYLCAWIKASNTEAFFGQGTRLTVV.